What follows is one T cell receptor (beta chain) and its context. Antigen unknown. Multiple sclerosis controls were treatment-naive patients with stable or active relapsing-remitting disease. The ends lost 7 bases at V and 1 base at J; junction bases unmatched: 5. The CDR3 runs to 15 residues. The germline V gene encodes CDR1 SNHLY and CDR2 FYNNEI. The sample comes from a study of CD8 T cells in Susac syndrome. Overall study findings and caveats: The study acknowledged a relatively small number of individuals in its TCR sequencing and HLA analysis.

An amount of RNA that ranged from roughly 0.5 to 1 ug was reverse transcribed with random hexamers. Across 54 Vbeta and 13 Jbeta, immunoSEQ multiplex PCR amplified TCR beta CDR3. TCRdb passed the immunoSEQ multiplex PCR reads through MiXCR, listing each CDR3 protein once. This table holds about 64,000 distinct CDR3 sequences, approximately 93% found once. This clonotype was sampled from a human donor with multiple sclerosis. The sequencing input was CD8+ T cells from PBMCs. This rearrangement joins TRBV2 to TRBJ2-1, with 9 positions matching TRBD2. The CDR3 DNA reads TGTGCCAGCACCCGACTAGCGGAGTCCTACAATGAGCAGTTCTTC. It is translated as CASTRLAESYNEQFF.